These 20 T cell receptor beta chains originate from one sample sequenced in a study of blood T cell repertoires in COVID-19. Here immunoSEQ multiplex PCR was the method, and the copy in TCRdb shows in-frame clones only, minus some. Of some 78,000 clones in the sample, 70% to 90% were seen once. The sequenced material came from peripheral blood. These TCRs come from a man between 70 and 80 years old with active or convalescent COVID-19.

The chain employs TRBV5-4 and TRBJ1-1; TRBD1 aligns across 10 bases. The CDR3 runs to 18 residues. The germline gives CDR1 SGHNT, CDR2 YYREEE (reference sequence). Trimming cost V 3 bases and J 1 base; bases outside gene matches: 12. The CDR3 loop reads CASSSARTGGSSNTEAFF. The CDR3 coding sequence is TGTGCCAGCAGCTCTGCCCGGACAGGGGGGTCGTCGAACACTGAAGCTTTCTTT.

This clone showed up just once. The CDR3 DNA follows: TGCGCCAGCAGCCAAGAGACATCAGCCACGATCTACGAGCAGTACTTC. This gives the protein CASSQETSATIYEQYF. This chain links TRBV4-1 with TRBJ2-7; D gene ambiguous. Germline values: CDR1 MGHRA, CDR2 YSYEKL. Trimming left V 0 bases short and J 3 bases short, with 15 bases between. The length of the CDR3 is 16 residues.

This chain uses TRBV5-6 with TRBJ2-3; 14 nucleotides line up with TRBD2. CDR3 size: 15 residues. Germline V CDR1 and CDR2: SGHDT, YYEEEE. V was pared by 5 bases and J by 9 bases, with 8 bases of the junction left unmatched. CDR3 sequence (DNA): TGTGCCAGCAGTTCAGGGACTAGCGGGGGTATCACGCAGTATTTT. This codes for CASSSGTSGGITQYF.

The chain recombines TRBV7-9 with TRBJ1-1, with D perhaps matching TRBD1 (6 bases). V was cut by 5 bases and J by 1 base, with 11 bases left in between. The germline V gene encodes CDR1 SEHNR and CDR2 FQNEAQ (reference sequence). The CDR3 is made up of 14 amino acids. This chain's CDR3 is CASSADSWNTEAFF. The CDR3 DNA is TGTGCCAGCAGCGCGGACAGTTGGAACACTGAAGCTTTCTTT.

This clone appeared a few times. The gene calls are TRBV19 and TRBJ2-7, with 12 bases lining up with TRBD1. The CDR3 contains 19 residues. Germline CDR1 and CDR2: LNHDA and SQIVND (reference sequence). The ends lost 4 bases at V and 0 bases at J; junction bases unmatched: 13. DNA for the CDR3: TGTGCCAGTAGTACCGGGACAGGGGGCGAAGTCCCATTCTCCTACGAGCAGTACTTC. Translating it yields CASSTGTGGEVPFSYEQYF.

The V gene is TRBV6-2 or TRBV6-3, the J gene TRBJ1-2, with D hard to call. The germline V gene encodes CDR1 MNHEY and CDR2 SVGEGT. Between the trimmed V and J ends, which lost 3 bases and 5 bases, there was a span of 7 bases. The CDR3 loop spans 12 amino acids. The chain's CDR3 is CASSYALYGYTF. CDR3 coding DNA: TGTGCCAGCAGTTATGCGTTATATGGCTACACCTTC.

The chain combines TRBV4-1 with TRBJ2-5, with 11 bases that match TRBD1. Trimming cost V 4 bases and J 5 bases; bases outside gene matches: 12. Germline assignment: CDR1 MGHRA and CDR2 YSYEKL. This CDR3 has 17 residues. This chain's CDR3 is CASSRDAGQGALETQYF. CDR3 in DNA: TGCGCCAGCAGCCGAGATGCCGGACAGGGGGCTTTGGAGACCCAGTACTTC.

CDR3 amino acids: CASSLGGANYGYTF. The CDR3 DNA reads TGTGCCAGCAGTTTAGGAGGCGCTAACTATGGCTACACCTTC. The J gene is TRBJ1-2, the V gene TRBV27; no reliable D call. Germline assignment: CDR1 MNHEY and CDR2 SMNVEV (reference sequence). This CDR3 is built from 14 residues. V lost 2 bases and J lost 0, with 7 bases in between.

This clone has just a few counts. This sequence joins TRBV5-4 and TRBJ2-7, with 7 nucleotides matching TRBD2. The CDR3 sequence is 14 residues long. CDR1 is SGHNT, CDR2 YYREEE, per germline (reference sequence). V shed 6 bases and J 3 bases; nucleotides not matched to a gene: 9. CDR3 coding DNA: TGTGCCAGCACTTCGGGGGGTCTTGTCTACGAGCAGTACTTC. The encoded protein is CASTSGGLVYEQYF. Based on the CDR3 plus reference TRBV5-4 and TRBJ2-7, the full variable domain is ETGVTQSPTHLIKTRGQQVTLRCSSQSGHNTVSWYQQALGQGPQFIFQYYREEENGRGNFPPRFSGLQFPNYSSELNVNALELDDSALYLCASTSGGLVYEQYFGPGTRLTVT.

The gene calls are TRBV30 and TRBJ1-6; D is undetermined. The CDR3 runs 16 residues. Trimming took 4 bases from V and 11 from J, leaving 24 bases between them. The germline gives CDR1 GTSNPN, CDR2 SVGIG (reference sequence). The CDR3 spells CAWTIGREISLPPLHF. Here the CDR3 DNA reads TGTGCCTGGACCATAGGAAGGGAGATAAGTCTTCCACCCCTCCACTTT.

This clone was counted between two and nine times. The chain links TRBV15 to TRBJ1-5; the match to TRBD1 covers 8 bases. CDR1 and CDR2 (germline): LNHNV, YYDKDF (reference sequence). The ends lost 4 bases at V and 4 bases at J; junction bases unmatched: 6. This CDR3 spans 15 amino acids. CDR3 sequence reads: CATSIDRGANQPQHF. The CDR3 DNA reads TGTGCCACCAGCATAGACAGGGGTGCAAATCAGCCCCAGCATTTT. The full variable domain, its missing parts supplied by reference TRBV15 and TRBJ1-5, is DAMVIQNPRYQVTQFGKPVTLSCSQTLNHNVMYWYQQKSSQAPKLLFHYYDKDFNNEADTPDNFQSRRPNTSFCFLDIRSPGLGDTAMYLCATSIDRGANQPQHFGDGTRLSIL.

The V call is TRBV18, the J call TRBJ2-3; TRBD1 agrees at 8 bases. The V and J ends lost 3 bases and 2 bases, in that order; junction bases with no gene match: 4. CDR1 and CDR2 from the germline V gene are KGHSH and LQKENI. This CDR3 has 15 residues. The CDR3 nucleotides are TGTGCCAGCTCACCCCCGGACAGGGACACAGATACGCAGTATTTT. This gives the protein CASSPPDRDTDTQYF. The full variable domain, in which reference TRBV18 and TRBJ2-3 provide the parts outside the CDR3, is NAGVMQNPRHLVRRRGQEARLRCSPMKGHSHVYWYRQLPEEGLKFMVYLQKENIIDESGMPKERFSAEFPKEGPSILRIQQVVRGDSAAYFCASSPPDRDTDTQYFGPGTRLTVL.

This sequence joins TRBV10-3 and TRBJ1-6; 8 bases fit TRBD1. J gave up 6 bases and V 4 bases, and 5 bases lay outside the gene matches. The CDR3 consists of 15 residues. CDR1 is ENHRY and CDR2 is SYGVKD in the germline V gene. The CDR3 sequence: CAISGTGITNSPLHF. DNA for the CDR3: TGTGCCATCAGTGGGACAGGGATCACTAATTCACCCCTCCACTTT.

This clone was counted a single time. This chain links TRBV5-1 with TRBJ2-3; 8 nucleotides match TRBD1. Germline CDR1 is SGHRS and CDR2 is YFSETQ. The CDR3 length is 17 residues. J was trimmed by 0 bases and V by 7 bases; bases with no gene match: 13. Here the CDR3 reads CASHNEIRDRSTDTQYF. The CDR3, as DNA: TGCGCCAGCCACAACGAGATCCGGGACAGGAGCACAGATACGCAGTATTTT.

This sequence joins TRBV6-2 or TRBV6-3 and TRBJ1-6; no definite D call. Germline loops: CDR1 MNHEY, CDR2 SVGEGT. V shed 5 bases and J shed 7 bases, with 9 bases lying between them. This CDR3 has 13 residues. The CDR3 DNA reads as TGTGCCAGCAGTGGTCAGGCAAATTCACCCCTCCACTTT. Amino acids: CASSGQANSPLHF.

The chain couples TRBV7-3 to TRBJ2-7, with D possibly TRBD2 on 5 matching bases. The CDR3 is made up of 14 amino acids. Trimming left V 4 bases short and J 0 bases short, with 10 bases between. The germline CDR1 and CDR2 sequences are SGHTA and FQGTGA. CDR3 DNA sequence: TGTGCCAGCAGCTCCCAAGAGGGCTCCTACGAGCAGTACTTC. It specifies CASSSQEGSYEQYF.

V is TRBV4-2 and J is TRBJ1-1, with 8 bases aligning to TRBD1. With V trimmed by 2 bases and J by 5 bases, 10 bases remained unmatched. The CDR3 consists of 16 residues. The germline CDR1 and CDR2 sequences are LGHNA and YNFKEQ. The chain's CDR3 is CASSQSGQGGKTEAFF. Written as DNA, the CDR3 is TGTGCCAGCAGCCAATCCGGACAGGGCGGGAAAACTGAAGCTTTCTTT.

The rearrangement joins TRBV4-2 to TRBJ2-2; 11 nucleotides agree with TRBD2. This CDR3 comprises 17 residues. J lost 1 base, V lost 3 bases, and 4 bases had no gene match. Germline CDR1 and CDR2: LGHNA and YNFKEQ. The chain's CDR3 is CASSHRGTSGNTGELFF. The CDR3 DNA is TGTGCCAGCAGCCATCGCGGGACTAGCGGGAACACCGGGGAGCTGTTTTTT.

The V call is TRBV3-1 (or the pseudogene TRBV3-2), the J call TRBJ1-5; D is unclear. The V and J ends lost 4 bases and 0 bases respectively, with 7 bases between them. This CDR3 region has 14 residues. Germline CDR1 reads LGHDT; CDR2 reads YNNKEL (reference sequence). The CDR3 DNA reads as TGTGCCAGCAGCCCACAATATAGCAATCAGCCCCAGCATTTT. Its protein product is CASSPQYSNQPQHF.

The CDR3 coding sequence is TGTGCCAGCAGTTACGTACCGGGACAGGTGAGCACAGATACGCAGTATTTT. It encodes CASSYVPGQVSTDTQYF. This sequence joins TRBV6-2 or TRBV6-3 and TRBJ2-3, with TRBD1 identical over 8 bases. J gave up 0 bases and V 2 bases, and 7 bases lay outside the gene matches. The CDR3 extends over 17 amino acids. Looked up from germline, CDR1 is MNHEY and CDR2 is SVGEGT.